The present T cell receptor (beta chain) was sequenced within a study (dated by TCRdb to 2016 to 2017). The receptor library was made with RT-PCR. This sample was sequenced with an Illumina MiSeq. The public sequencing data were trimmed at Q25 with fastp and processed into clonotypes with MiXCR by TCRdb, which kept only in-frame beta chains. Each CDR3 protein gets just one entry, which takes the most common genes and DNA from the rows behind it. In this sample the table shows about 700,000 distinct CDR3 sequences, around 14% of which occur a single time. The ten largest clones take up 3.6% of the sample. The CDR3 sequence holds 18 residues, the cysteine and phenylalanine included. Only the CDR3 DNA is retained, 54 bases long and in frame from the first base. V is trimmed back by 3 bases and J by 6 bases, and the junction contains 12 bases that no gene match accounts for. CDR1 and CDR2 are read off the germline V gene as SGHRS and YFSETQ.

This clonotype was counted only a few times. Its binding antigen is unknown. One base away there is no much larger clone; base qualities are not given. The receptor's source is a female donor in good health, serving as a healthy control. Sequencing input: memory CD4+ T cells from blood. The sequence links TRBV5-1 to TRBJ2-4; 13 bases in the middle match TRBD2. DNA sequence: TGCGCCAGCAGCTCACCCGATTGGACTAGCGGGAGTGCAAACATTCAGTACTTC. Its amino acids are CASSSPDWTSGSANIQYF.